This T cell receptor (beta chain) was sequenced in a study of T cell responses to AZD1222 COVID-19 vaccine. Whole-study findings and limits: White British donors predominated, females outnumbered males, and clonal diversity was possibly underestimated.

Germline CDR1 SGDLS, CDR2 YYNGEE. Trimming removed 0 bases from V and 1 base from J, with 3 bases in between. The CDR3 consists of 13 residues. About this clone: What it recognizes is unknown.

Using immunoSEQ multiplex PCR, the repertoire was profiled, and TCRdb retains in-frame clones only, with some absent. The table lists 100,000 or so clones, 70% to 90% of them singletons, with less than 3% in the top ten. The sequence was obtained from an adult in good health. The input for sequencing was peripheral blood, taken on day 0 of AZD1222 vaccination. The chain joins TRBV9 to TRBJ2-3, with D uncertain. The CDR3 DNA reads TGTGCCAGCAGCGTAGGGGGCACAGATACGCAGTATTTT. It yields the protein CASSVGGTDTQYF.